The 16 T cell receptor beta chains listed next were all sequenced from one sample in a study of blood T cell repertoires in COVID-19. This table comes from immunoSEQ multiplex PCR, and its TCRdb copy is limited to in-frame clones, with some not included. Of tens of thousands of clones in the sample, around 69% were seen once. The sequenced sample was peripheral blood. These receptors all come from a man aged 65 to 85 with active or convalescent COVID-19.

The chain employs TRBV7-9 and TRBJ1-4; D perhaps matches TRBD1 (6 bases). This CDR3 spans 14 amino acids. V was clipped by 5 bases and J by 7 bases, with 14 bases between them. The germline gives CDR1 SEHNR, CDR2 FQNEAQ (reference sequence). The CDR3 DNA follows: TGTGCCAGCAGCGTAGGGGGAGTCGGTGAAAAACTGTTTTTT. Its translation is CASSVGGVGEKLFF.

This clone was recorded a few times. The chain has TRBV29-1 and TRBJ2-5; D ambiguous. This CDR3 comprises 14 residues. From germline, CDR1 is SQVTM and CDR2 ANQGSEA. V was clipped by 4 bases and J by 0 bases, with 12 bases between them. This CDR3 is CSVGGSTYQETQYF. In DNA, the CDR3 is TGCAGCGTTGGAGGATCTACGTACCAAGAGACCCAGTACTTC.

The chain uses TRBV5-1 and TRBJ2-5, with 8 nucleotides matching TRBD2. Germline lookup yields CDR1 SGHRS and CDR2 YFSETQ. The CDR3 is made up of 16 amino acids. V gave up 1 base and J gave up 2 bases; unmatched junction bases: 7. The CDR3 coding sequence is TGCGCCAGCAGCTTGTCGGGGGGGGCCCTACAAGAGACCCAGTACTTC. The encoded protein is CASSLSGGALQETQYF.

The rearrangement links TRBV19 to TRBJ1-4; perhaps TRBD1 as D (6 bases). The V end was cut by 4 bases, the J end by 4 bases, with 10 bases between. Germline-derived CDR1 and CDR2 are LNHDA and SQIVND (reference sequence). The CDR3 has 14 residues. The CDR3 is CASSSGQLNEKLFF. DNA for the CDR3: TGTGCCAGTAGTAGCGGACAGCTTAATGAAAAACTGTTTTTT.

The CDR3 loop reads CASSLAGLEGYTF. CDR3 bases: TGCGCCAGCAGCTTGGCAGGACTCGAGGGCTACACCTTC. J is TRBJ1-2 and V is TRBV5-1; no firm D call. The ends were cut back, 0 bases at V and 8 bases at J, with 11 bases in the middle. The CDR3 extends over 13 amino acids. In germline, CDR1 is SGHRS, CDR2 YFSETQ.

The chain recombines TRBV24-1 with TRBJ1-2; 10 bases fit TRBD1. Germline V CDR1 and CDR2: KGHDR, SFDVKD. The CDR3 totals 15 residues. J lost 4 bases, V lost 4 bases, and 5 bases had no gene match. The CDR3 region is CATSDQTGGVYGYTF. In nucleotides, the CDR3 is TGTGCCACCAGTGACCAGACAGGGGGCGTCTATGGCTACACCTTC.

This clone is large by share. The chain recombines TRBV28 with TRBJ2-1; 8 nucleotides align to TRBD1. From germline, CDR1 is MDHEN and CDR2 SYDVKM. The junction had 10 bases not matched to a gene; V was cut back by 2 bases and J by 10 bases. This CDR3 is 15 amino acids long. Here the CDR3 DNA reads TGTGCCAGCAGTTTAGTAACAGGGGGAGCGAGAGAGCAGTTCTTC. Translated, it gives CASSLVTGGAREQFF.

This chain connects TRBV12-2 to TRBJ1-5. TRBV12-2 is listed as a pseudogene. The CDR3 has 15 amino acids. CDR3 protein: CASRLGSRTLAPQHF. The CDR3 region has the DNA TGTGCAAGTCGCTTAGGGTCAAGAACACTAGCCCCCCAGCATTTT.

The rearrangement links TRBV20-1 to TRBJ2-5; D gene ambiguous. There are 12 residues in the CDR3. The V end lost 3 bases, the J end lost 1 base, and 6 bases lay between the germline ends. CDR1 is DFQATT, CDR2 SNEGSKA, per germline (reference sequence). The chain's CDR3 is CSASTAQETQYF. CDR3 bases: TGCAGTGCTAGTACAGCCCAAGAGACCCAGTACTTC.

This clone has a handful of counts. The chain is built from TRBV25-1 and TRBJ2-4, with 7 nucleotides matching TRBD1. The germline gives CDR1 MGHDK, CDR2 SYGVNS. The V and J ends lost 7 bases and 5 bases, in that order; junction bases with no gene match: 2. The length of the CDR3 is 12 residues. In nucleotides, the CDR3 is TGTGCCAGCATGGGGACAGAAAACATTCAGTACTTC. Protein product: CASMGTENIQYF.

This clone was counted a single time. The rearrangement joins TRBV3-1 (or the pseudogene TRBV3-2) to TRBJ2-7, with D possibly matching TRBD1 (5 bases). The V end was cut by 4 bases, the J end by 0 bases, with 19 bases between. Germline V gene lookup returns CDR1 LGHDT and CDR2 YNNKEL (reference sequence). CDR3 size: 17 residues. CDR3 in DNA: TGTGCCAGCAGCCCCCGCCCTCAGGGTTTCCACTCCTACGAGCAGTACTTC. Its translation is CASSPRPQGFHSYEQYF.

This chain uses TRBV19 with TRBJ1-5; D is ambiguous. V lost 6 bases, J lost 1 base, and 10 bases lay in between. Germline V gives CDR1 LNHDA, CDR2 SQIVND (reference sequence). The CDR3 is made up of 14 amino acids. The CDR3 DNA follows: TGTGCCAGTAGGCCGACGGGGAGCAATCAGCCCCAGCATTTT. This encodes CASRPTGSNQPQHF.

This rearrangement joins TRBV5-8 to TRBJ2-7, with TRBD1 matching 7 bases. Looked up from germline, CDR1 is SGHTS and CDR2 is YDEGEE. This CDR3 comprises 17 residues. Trimming removed 2 bases from V and 0 bases from J; junction bases left unmatched: 11. The CDR3 is CASSLFHGTESSYEQYF. The DNA of the CDR3 is TGTGCCAGCAGCTTATTCCACGGGACAGAGAGCTCCTACGAGCAGTACTTC.

The chain combines TRBV7-3 with TRBJ2-2, with D possibly TRBD1 on 5 matching bases. V lost 7 bases to trimming and J lost 2 bases, with 8 bases between them. The CDR3 is made up of 13 amino acids. Germline V gene sequence: CDR1 SGHTA, CDR2 FQGTGA. CDR3 sequence: CASKGINTGELFF. DNA of the CDR3: TGTGCCAGCAAGGGGATAAACACCGGGGAGCTGTTTTTT.

The genes are TRBV7-6 and TRBJ2-7, with TRBD2 matching 12 bases. Unmatched junction bases numbered 8, after V lost 4 bases and J lost 7 bases. Germline assignment: CDR1 SGHVS and CDR2 FNYEAQ. The CDR3 is made up of 15 amino acids. CDR3 sequence (DNA): TGTGCCAGCAGCTCCCGGACTAGCGGGGTCGGTGAGCAGTACTTC. Protein: CASSSRTSGVGEQYF.

This chain connects TRBV10-3 to TRBJ1-2; D not certain. V dropped 8 bases and J dropped 1 base, with 11 bases sitting between them. The CDR3 runs 13 residues. CDR1 is ENHRY, CDR2 SYGVKD, per germline. The CDR3 DNA reads TGTGCCATCTCGGCGGAGGGTAACTATGGCTACACCTTC. Encoded protein: CAISAEGNYGYTF.